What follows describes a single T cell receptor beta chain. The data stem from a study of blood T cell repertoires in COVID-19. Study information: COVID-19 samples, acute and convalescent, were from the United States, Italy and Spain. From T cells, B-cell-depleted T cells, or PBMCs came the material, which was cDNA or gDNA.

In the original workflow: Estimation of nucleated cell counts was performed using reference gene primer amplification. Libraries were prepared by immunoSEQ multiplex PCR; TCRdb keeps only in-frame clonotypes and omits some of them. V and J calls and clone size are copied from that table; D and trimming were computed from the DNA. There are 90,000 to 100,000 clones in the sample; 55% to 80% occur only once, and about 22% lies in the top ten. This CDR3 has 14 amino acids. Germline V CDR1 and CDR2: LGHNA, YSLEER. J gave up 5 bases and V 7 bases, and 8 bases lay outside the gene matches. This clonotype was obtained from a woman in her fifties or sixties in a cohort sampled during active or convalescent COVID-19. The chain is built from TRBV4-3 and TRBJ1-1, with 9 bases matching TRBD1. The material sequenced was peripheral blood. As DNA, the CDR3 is TGCGCCAGCAAACAGGGGGCGTTGGCGACTGAAGCTTTCTTT. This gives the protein CASKQGALATEAFF.